This entry lists 6 T cell receptor beta chains sequenced from one sample in a study of CD8+ T cells in alopecia areata. The sequencing template was cDNA reverse transcribed from extracted RNA. The data were produced by immunoSEQ multiplex PCR, yet TCRdb's version contains in-frame clones alone and is incomplete. The sample consists of roughly 140,000 clones, 62% of them appearing once. Input material: CD8+ T cells sorted from blood. The receptor set was obtained from a human donor in good health.

The rearrangement links TRBV19 to TRBJ1-1; TRBD1 is a possible D gene (6 bases). CDR1 and CDR2 (germline): LNHDA, SQIVND (reference sequence). This CDR3 is built from 12 residues. V dropped 10 bases and J dropped 1 base, with 10 bases sitting between them. CDR3 bases: TGTGCCACCACACAGGGGAACACTGAAGCTTTCTTT. Translating gives CATTQGNTEAFF.

CDR3 sequence reads: CSVRNDKNIQYF. CDR3 nucleotides: TGCAGCGTGCGCAATGACAAAAACATTCAGTACTTC. V gene TRBV29-1 combines with J gene TRBJ2-4; D is ambiguous. CDR1 and CDR2 from the germline V gene are SQVTM and ANQGSEA. V was shortened by 6 bases and J by 3 bases, with 9 bases between the two germline ends. The CDR3 spans 12 residues.

In this sample, this clone turned up once. The V gene is TRBV18, the J gene TRBJ2-7; 11 bases map to TRBD1. The V and J ends lost 0 bases and 5 bases, in that order; junction bases with no gene match: 0. This CDR3 has 14 amino acids. Germline CDR1 is KGHSH and CDR2 is LQKENI. The CDR3 loop is CASSPPDRGHEQYF. For the CDR3, the DNA is TGTGCCAGCTCACCACCGGACAGGGGGCACGAGCAGTACTTC.

The CDR3 is CASSARTGNTGELFF. CDR3 coding DNA: TGTGCCAGCAGTGCACGGACGGGAAACACCGGGGAGCTGTTTTTT. The V gene is TRBV25-1, the J gene TRBJ2-2; D perhaps matches TRBD2 (5 bases). The CDR3 is made up of 15 amino acids. Germline CDR1 MGHDK, CDR2 SYGVNS. Trimming cost V 4 bases and J 2 bases, with 11 bases left between them.

This chain connects TRBV6-4 to TRBJ2-5, with a possible D match to TRBD1 (6 bases). V lost 8 bases and J 3 bases, leaving 19 bases between the germline ends. Germline CDR1 reads MRHNA; CDR2 reads SNTAGT. The CDR3 has 15 amino acids. Here the CDR3 DNA reads TGTGCCAGCGTTTTCGACTCGGGACATAAAGAGACCCAGTACTTC. It is translated as CASVFDSGHKETQYF.

J is TRBJ2-3 and V is TRBV29-1, with D hard to call. Germline assignment: CDR1 SQVTM and CDR2 ANQGSEA. This CDR3 contains 14 residues. Trimming took 4 bases from V and 2 from J, leaving 13 bases between them. CDR3 bases: TGCAGCGTTGGAACGGCCTTCATCACAGATACGCAGTATTTT. This gives the protein CSVGTAFITDTQYF.